This T cell receptor (beta chain) originates from a study of a mutant IDH1 vaccine in newly diagnosed glioma. About the study: Radiotherapy, temozolomide, or both had been given previously, and both were given to most.

Comment on this clone: Its antigen is not identified.

Sequencing used immunoSEQ multiplex PCR; TCRdb keeps in-frame clones, though not all of them. The table includes 100,000 to 150,000 clones, around three quarters detected once. The CDR3 has 14 amino acids. Germline V gene sequence: CDR1 SGHVS, CDR2 FNYEAQ. The V end lost 5 bases, the J end lost 2 bases, and 12 bases lay between the germline ends. The time point was: week 11, during vaccination. Topical imiquimod accompanied each vaccine dose, which consisted of 300 ug of mutant IDH1 20-mer peptide. Study-wide results and caveats: Evidence of vaccine-induced immune responses was documented in about 93% of patients. Seemingly, pseudoprogression had no relation to changes in the top peripheral T cell clonotypes.

The V call is TRBV7-6, the J call TRBJ2-5, with D unresolved. The sample was PBMCs, taken from a glioma patient whose treatment included an IDH1 peptide vaccine. The source is a man aged 35 to 55 with glioma. The CDR3 sequence: CASSQDIAQETQYF. CDR3 sequence (DNA): TGTGCCAGCAGCCAAGACATAGCACAAGAGACCCAGTACTTC.